This TCR beta chain was obtained from a study of blood T cell repertoires in COVID-19. Study summary: The origin of the acute and convalescent COVID-19 samples was the United States, Italy and Spain. T cells, B-cell-depleted T cells, or PBMCs supplied cDNA or gDNA.

This clone appeared a single time. Authors' processing steps: It was from reference gene primer amplification that nucleated cell counts were estimated. Sequenced by immunoSEQ multiplex PCR; TCRdb stores in-frame clones only, minus some. That table supplies the V and J calls and clone size; D and trimming were determined from the DNA. The sample has a few hundred thousand clones, around 84% seen once. The sample taken for sequencing was peripheral blood. The clonotype was recovered from a woman between 18 and 30 years old with acute or convalescent COVID-19.

The CDR3 nucleotides read TGTGCCAGCAGCTTCGGTTTTGGGGCAGCCACTGAAGCTTTCTTT. This gives the protein CASSFGFGAATEAFF. The chain carries TRBV11-1 and TRBJ1-1, with D tentatively TRBD1 (5 bases). This CDR3 is built from 15 residues. Trimming left V 3 bases short and J 4 bases short, with 15 bases between. Per the germline V gene, CDR1 is SGHAT and CDR2 is FQDESV (reference sequence). The whole variable domain, filled in from reference TRBV11-1 and TRBJ1-1, reads EAEVAQSPRYKITEKSQAVAFWCDPISGHATLYWYRQILGQGPELLVQFQDESVVDDSQLPKDRFSAERLKGVDSTLKIQPAELGDSAMYLCASSFGFGAATEAFFGQGTRLTVV.